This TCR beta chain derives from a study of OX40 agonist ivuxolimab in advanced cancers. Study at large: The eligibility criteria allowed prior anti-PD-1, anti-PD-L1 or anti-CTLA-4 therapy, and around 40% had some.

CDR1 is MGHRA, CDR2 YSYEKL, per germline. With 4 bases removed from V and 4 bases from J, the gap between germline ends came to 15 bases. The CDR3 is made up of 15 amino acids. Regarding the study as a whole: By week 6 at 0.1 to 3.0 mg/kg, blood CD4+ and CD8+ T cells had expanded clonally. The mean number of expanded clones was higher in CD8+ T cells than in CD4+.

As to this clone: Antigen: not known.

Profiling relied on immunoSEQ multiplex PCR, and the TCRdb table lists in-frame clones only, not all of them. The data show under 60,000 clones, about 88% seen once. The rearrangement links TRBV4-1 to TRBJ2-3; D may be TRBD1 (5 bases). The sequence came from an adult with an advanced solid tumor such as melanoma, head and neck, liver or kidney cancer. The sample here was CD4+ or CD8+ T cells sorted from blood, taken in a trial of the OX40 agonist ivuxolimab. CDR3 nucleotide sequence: TGCGCCAGCAGCCCCCTGCCAGGGAACTCAGATACGCAGTATTTT. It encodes CASSPLPGNSDTQYF.